The source of this T cell receptor beta chain is a study of blood T cell repertoires in COVID-19. As for the study in general: There were acute and convalescent COVID-19 samples, and they came from the United States, Italy and Spain. PBMCs, B-cell-depleted T cells, or T cells provided the cDNA or gDNA that made up the material.

The authors' processing: The assay estimated nucleated cells by amplifying reference gene primers. Clones were sequenced by immunoSEQ multiplex PCR, and TCRdb holds only the in-frame ones, with some missing. The V and J calls and clone size come from that table; D and trimming were worked out from the DNA. The sample yields 110,000 to 150,000 clones, over 70% seen once. This CDR3 is 15 amino acids long. CDR1 and CDR2 (germline): KGHSH, LQKENI. Trimming at V came to 1 base and at J to 4 bases, leaving 4 bases not matched to a gene. On this clone itself: Other DNA sequences in the same sample also yield this CDR3.

The chain carries TRBV18 and TRBJ1-5, with 7 positions matching TRBD1. The receptor's source is a woman aged 50 to 65 with acute or convalescent COVID-19. Sequencing was performed on peripheral blood. The CDR3 protein is CASSPQGAGNQPQHF. CDR3 sequence (DNA): TGTGCCAGCTCACCACAGGGGGCTGGGAATCAGCCCCAGCATTTT.